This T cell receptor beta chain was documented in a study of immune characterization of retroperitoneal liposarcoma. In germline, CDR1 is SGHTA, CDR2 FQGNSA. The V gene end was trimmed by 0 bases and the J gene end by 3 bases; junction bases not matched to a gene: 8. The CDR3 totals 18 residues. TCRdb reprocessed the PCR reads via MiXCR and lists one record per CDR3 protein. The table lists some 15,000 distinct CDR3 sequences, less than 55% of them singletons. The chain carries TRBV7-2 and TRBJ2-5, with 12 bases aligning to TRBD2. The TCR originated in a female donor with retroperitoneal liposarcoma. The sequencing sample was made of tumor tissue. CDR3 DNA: TGTGCCAGCAGCTTAGCTCCCCCTAGCGGGAGGGCCGAAGAGACCCAGTACTTC. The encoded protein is CASSLAPPSGRAEETQYF.